A single count supports the clone carrying this TCR beta chain. The data are from a study of blood T cell repertoires in COVID-19. Profiling relied on immunoSEQ multiplex PCR, and the TCRdb table lists in-frame clones only, not all of them. The sample lists around 240,000 clones, roughly 84% seen once, with roughly 1.4% in the top ten. The clonotype originates from a woman aged 40-49 years who had recovered from COVID-19. The sample was peripheral blood.

The CDR3 DNA reads TGTGCCAGCAGTTACTCGATAGGGGGTCCAGGAGAGACCCAGTACTTC. Residues: CASSYSIGGPGETQYF. The gene calls are TRBV6-5 and TRBJ2-5; TRBD1 might be the D (6 bases). The germline CDR1 and CDR2 sequences are MNHEY and SVGAGI. The V gene lost 0 bases and the J gene lost 4 bases, with 15 bases spanning the gap. The CDR3 length is 16 residues.